The clone carrying this TCR beta chain was observed a handful of times. The data were taken from a study of sequential checkpoint blockade in melanoma. The CDR3 consists of 16 residues. Germline CDR1 SGDLS, CDR2 YYNGEE. V was trimmed by 4 bases and J by 7 bases, leaving 24 bases between them. Treatment here: randomized to nivolumab then ipilimumab (arm A) or the reverse (arm B). No patient had prior DNA-damaging chemotherapy. The protocol was immunoSEQ multiplex PCR, while the TCRdb copy is restricted to in-frame clones and leaves out a portion. This table has 8,000 to 8,500 clones, about three fifths appearing once.

This TCR was recovered from a human donor with melanoma. The source material was CD8+ T cells sorted from blood (inferred from file names), sampled from a patient given nivolumab and ipilimumab in sequence. J is TRBJ2-7 and V is TRBV9; tentative D call: TRBD2 (6 bases). The CDR3 DNA is TGTGCCAGCAGCTCCCGGAAAGGGCTAGCGATAAAAGAGCAGTACTTC. Translated, it gives CASSSRKGLAIKEQYF.